The entry that follows covers one T cell receptor (beta chain) sequence. Its recognized antigen is unknown. No much larger clone is present one base from it, and per-base qualities are unavailable. The sample originates from a study of siplizumab effects on memory and regulatory T cells (dated 2019 in TCRdb). Notes on the research overall: The study examined how the anti-CD2 antibody siplizumab affects alloreactive T-cell subsets in allogeneic mixed lymphocyte reactions built from human PBMCs.

Sorted unstimulated T cells and proliferating T cells recovered from mixed lymphocyte reactions were subjected to TCRbeta CDR3 sequencing. Fresh whole blood from ten HLA-typed healthy donors was used as the source from which PBMCs were isolated. To map where alloreactive clones came from, CD4+ non-regulatory T cells in the unstimulated state were FACS-sorted. Preparation of the library involved the immunoSEQ multiplex PCR assay. Approximately 10^5 TCR templates per sample were assayed by the deep sequencing platform. Genomic DNA extracted from sorted T cells was used for TCRbeta CDR3 sequencing. The authors' pipeline ran thus. Clonal analysis of TCRbeta CDR3 data was done in the R programming language. Alloreactive CD4+ and CD8+ clones were identified by comparing unstimulated samples to CFSE-low samples taken after the reaction. By matching sequences to the repertoires of sorted unstimulated Treg and non-Treg cells, each alloreactive CD4+ clone was assigned a regulatory or non-regulatory origin. The clones in this table, taken by TCRdb from immuneACCESS, are in-frame only. Not every clone is retained; where verified, under half of the shortfall comes from an unresolved V gene, and the cause of the rest is unknown. V and J calls and clone size follow that table, whereas D and trimming were derived from the DNA. Recorded for this sample are approximately 100,000 clones; just under 95% of them occurred a single time. The leading ten clones occupy over 0.15% of the sample.

The investigation overall reported the following: Siplizumab significantly lowered the cumulative frequency of alloreactive sequences that could be traced to unstimulated CD4+ memory T cells. Unstimulated naive T cells appeared more diverse than memory T cells, and naive cells seemed to contribute substantially to the alloresponse. Among mappable alloreactive CD4+ clones, the Treg-derived fraction averaged nearly 70% with siplizumab versus roughly 25% in control reactions. For roughly 75-97% of proliferating CD4+ or CD8+ clones, no naive or memory phenotype could be assigned. No functional confirmation was obtained for the suppressive function of proliferating Tregs from siplizumab cultures. Because sequences at frequencies below about 10^-5 were poorly captured, only a minor fraction of alloreactive clones could be mapped back to unstimulated subsets.

From its cysteine to its phenylalanine, the CDR3 spans 18 amino acids. Only the CDR3 region is kept as DNA, spanning 54 bases read in frame from base 1. The germline V gene supplies CDR1 SGHTA and CDR2 FQGNSA. The junction carries 17 bases between V and J, which are trimmed by 5 bases and 0 bases respectively. The chain couples TRBV7-2 to TRBJ1-6, with a weak D call of TRBD1 (6 bases match). This receptor was obtained from a human donor in good health. The material sequenced was non-Treg CD4+ T cells sorted from blood. Interpreted using the paper, the cell subset or site label stands for: FACS-sorted unstimulated CD4+ non-regulatory T cells. CDR3 loop: CASSPRWQGSSYNSPLHF. The sequenced DNA is TGTGCCAGCAGCCCAAGATGGCAGGGGAGCTCCTATAATTCACCCCTCCACTTT. With the rest looked up from the reference TRBV7-2 and TRBJ1-6 genes rather than sequenced, the full variable domain is GAGVSQSPSNKVTEKGKDVELRCDPISGHTALYWYRQSLGQGLEFLIYFQGNSAPDKSGLPSDRFSAERTGGSVSTLTIQRTQQEDSAVYLCASSPRWQGSSYNSPLHFGNGTRLTVT.